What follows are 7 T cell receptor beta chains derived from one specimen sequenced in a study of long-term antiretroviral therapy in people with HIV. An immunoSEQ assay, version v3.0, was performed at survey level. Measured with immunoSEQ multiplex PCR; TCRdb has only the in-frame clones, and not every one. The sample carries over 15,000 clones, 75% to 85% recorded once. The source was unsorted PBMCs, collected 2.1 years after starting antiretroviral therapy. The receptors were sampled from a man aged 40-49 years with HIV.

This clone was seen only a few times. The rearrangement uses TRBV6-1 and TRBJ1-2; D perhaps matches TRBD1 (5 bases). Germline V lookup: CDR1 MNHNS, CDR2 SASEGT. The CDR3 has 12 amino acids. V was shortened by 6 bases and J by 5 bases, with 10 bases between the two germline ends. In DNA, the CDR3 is TGTGCCAGCAGACAAAGACAGTATGGCTACACCTTC. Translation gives CASRQRQYGYTF.

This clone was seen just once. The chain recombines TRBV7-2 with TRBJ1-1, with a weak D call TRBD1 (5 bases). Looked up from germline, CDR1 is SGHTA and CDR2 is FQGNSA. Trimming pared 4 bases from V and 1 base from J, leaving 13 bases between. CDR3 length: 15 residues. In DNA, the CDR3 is TGTGCCAGCAGCTCCCGCCGGGGCGGGAACACTGAAGCTTTCTTT. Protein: CASSSRRGGNTEAFF.

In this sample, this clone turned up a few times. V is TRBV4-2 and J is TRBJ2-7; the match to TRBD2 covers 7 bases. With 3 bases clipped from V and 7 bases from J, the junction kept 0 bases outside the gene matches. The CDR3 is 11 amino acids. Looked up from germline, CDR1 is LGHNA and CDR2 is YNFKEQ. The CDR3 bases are TGTGCCAGCAGCCACGGGGGGGAGCAGTACTTC. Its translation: CASSHGGEQYF.

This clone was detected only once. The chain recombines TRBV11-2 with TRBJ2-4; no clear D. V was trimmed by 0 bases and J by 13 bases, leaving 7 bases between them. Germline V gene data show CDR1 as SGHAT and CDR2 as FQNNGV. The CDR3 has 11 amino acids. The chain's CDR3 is CASSLEGPQYF. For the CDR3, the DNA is TGTGCCAGCAGCTTAGAAGGGCCCCAGTACTTC.

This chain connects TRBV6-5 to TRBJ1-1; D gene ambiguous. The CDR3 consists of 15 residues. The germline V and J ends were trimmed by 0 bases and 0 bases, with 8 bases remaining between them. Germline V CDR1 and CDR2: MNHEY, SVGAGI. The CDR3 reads CASSYSRQMNTEAFF. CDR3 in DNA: TGTGCCAGCAGTTACTCGAGGCAGATGAACACTGAAGCTTTCTTT.

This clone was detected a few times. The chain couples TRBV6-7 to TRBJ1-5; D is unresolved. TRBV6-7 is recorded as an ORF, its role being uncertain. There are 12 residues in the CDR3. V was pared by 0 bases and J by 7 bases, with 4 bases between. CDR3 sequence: CASSYSGQPQHF. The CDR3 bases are TGTGCCAGCAGTTACTCGGGCCAGCCCCAGCATTTT.

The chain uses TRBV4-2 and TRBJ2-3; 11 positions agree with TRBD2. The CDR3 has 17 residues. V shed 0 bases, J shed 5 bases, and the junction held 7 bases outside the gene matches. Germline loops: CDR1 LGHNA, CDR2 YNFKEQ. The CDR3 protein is CASSQDGASGGRDTQYF. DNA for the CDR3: TGTGCCAGCAGCCAAGATGGGGCTAGCGGGGGGAGAGATACGCAGTATTTT.